These 28 T cell receptor beta chains originate from one sample sequenced in a study of T cell responses to AZD1222 COVID-19 vaccine. Produced via immunoSEQ multiplex PCR; TCRdb's table is partial and in-frame only. In the table there are some 120,000 clones, 92% of which are singletons. The source was peripheral blood, collected on day 0 of AZD1222 vaccination. The receptors derive from an adult in good health.

The rearrangement uses TRBV5-4 and TRBJ2-7; D unclear. Germline CDR1 is SGHNT and CDR2 is YYREEE (reference sequence). The CDR3 consists of 15 residues. V was shortened by 2 bases and J by 6 bases, with 18 bases between the two germline ends. In DNA form, the CDR3 reads TGTGCCAGCAGCTTAATGAGTGCCTCTACGCTCGAGCAGTACTTC. Protein: CASSLMSASTLEQYF.

V is TRBV3-1 (or the pseudogene TRBV3-2) and J is TRBJ1-2; D is undetermined. CDR3 length: 13 residues. Looked up from germline, CDR1 is LGHDT and CDR2 is YNNKEL (reference sequence). V gave up 6 bases and J gave up 8 bases, with 16 bases separating them. The CDR3 loop is CASSSGRQWGYTF. The CDR3 DNA is TGTGCCAGCAGTTCCGGACGTCAGTGGGGCTACACCTTC.

The CDR3 reads CASSIGGHTGELFF. CDR3 nucleotide sequence: TGTGCCAGTAGTATTGGGGGACACACCGGGGAGCTGTTTTTT. This sequence joins TRBV19 and TRBJ2-2; D possibly matches TRBD1 or TRBD2 (5 bases each). V shed 3 bases and J shed 3 bases, with 8 bases lying between them. Germline V gene lookup returns CDR1 LNHDA and CDR2 SQIVND (reference sequence). The CDR3 is 14 residues long.

V usage is TRBV5-5 and J usage is TRBJ2-1; D uncertain. The V end lost 1 base, the J end lost 3 bases, and 5 bases lay between the germline ends. The CDR3 extends over 13 amino acids. Per the germline V gene, CDR1 is SGHKS and CDR2 is YYEKEE (reference sequence). CDR3 in amino acids: CASSLSDYNEQFF. The CDR3 DNA is TGTGCCAGCAGCTTGTCTGACTACAATGAGCAGTTCTTC.

The V call is TRBV6-5, the J call TRBJ1-2, with 9 bases lining up with TRBD1. The CDR3 consists of 15 residues. V shed 2 bases and J 4 bases; nucleotides not matched to a gene: 5. CDR1 MNHEY and CDR2 SVGAGI come from the germline V gene. CDR3 in amino acids: CASSYSGTGTYGYTF. CDR3 in DNA: TGTGCCAGCAGTTACAGCGGGACAGGGACCTATGGCTACACCTTC.

The chain couples TRBV15 to TRBJ1-2, with a weak D call TRBD1 (5 bases). CDR1 and CDR2 from the germline V gene are LNHNV and YYDKDF (reference sequence). V was shortened by 1 base and J by 2 bases, with 11 bases between the two germline ends. The CDR3 has 15 amino acids. CDR3 sequence (DNA): TGTGCCACCAGCAGAGTTGACAGTCCCAACTATGGCTACACCTTC. It yields the protein CATSRVDSPNYGYTF.

The rearrangement links TRBV6-6 to TRBJ1-1, with 9 bases fitting TRBD1. The CDR3 contains 15 residues. V trimming: 0 bases; J trimming: 4 bases; junction bases outside the gene matches: 3. CDR1 and CDR2 from the germline V gene are MNHNY and SVGAGI (reference sequence). The chain's CDR3 is CASSYSRDRVTEAFF. The CDR3 nucleotides are TGTGCCAGCAGTTACTCGAGGGACAGGGTCACTGAAGCTTTCTTT.

The chain combines TRBV28 with TRBJ1-1; possible D gene TRBD1, 6 bases. The CDR3 is 13 residues long. V dropped 3 bases and J dropped 11 bases, with 16 bases sitting between them. Germline V gene data show CDR1 as MDHEN and CDR2 as SYDVKM. The CDR3 DNA is TGTGCCAGCAGTTTTGACCCGGGGGGCACGGCTTTCTTT. This translates into CASSFDPGGTAFF. The full variable domain, rest sourced from reference TRBV28 and TRBJ1-1, is DVKVTQSSRYLVKRTGEKVFLECVQDMDHENMFWYRQDPGLGLRLIYFSYDVKMKEKGDIPEGYSVSREKKERFSLILESASTNQTSMYLCASSFDPGGTAFFGQGTRLTVV.

V and J are TRBV24-1 and TRBJ2-7; D not resolved. Germline V CDR1 and CDR2: KGHDR, SFDVKD. V was pared by 4 bases and J by 3 bases, with 12 bases between. The CDR3 is 14 amino acids. The CDR3 DNA is TGTGCCACCAGTGAACCCGGGCCCAACTACGAGCAGTACTTC. The encoded protein is CATSEPGPNYEQYF.

The chain combines TRBV7-3 with TRBJ2-2; 7 bases are a match to TRBD2. The V gene's germline CDR1 is SGHTA and CDR2 FQGTGA. The V and J ends lost 5 bases and 2 bases, in that order; junction bases with no gene match: 8. The CDR3 is 16 amino acids. CDR3 DNA sequence: TGTGCCAGCAGCGTAGCCGGGACTATAAACACCGGGGAGCTGTTTTTT. Translated: CASSVAGTINTGELFF.

The CDR3 protein is CASSPRQGARGNTIYF. CDR3 in DNA: TGTGCCAGCAGCCCACGACAGGGAGCTAGGGGAAACACCATATATTTT. The chain couples TRBV7-9 to TRBJ1-3; TRBD1 aligns across 7 bases. The V segment lost 5 bases and the J segment 4 bases; nucleotides outside the gene matches: 11. The CDR3 totals 16 residues. Germline V gives CDR1 SEHNR, CDR2 FQNEAQ (reference sequence).

This clone turned up a few times. The V call is TRBV3-1 (or the pseudogene TRBV3-2), the J call TRBJ2-3, with D hard to call. This CDR3 is 13 amino acids long. V gave up 1 base and J gave up 11 bases, with 13 bases separating them. The germline CDR1 and CDR2 sequences are LGHDT and YNNKEL (reference sequence). The CDR3 DNA follows: TGTGCCAGCAGCCAAGGGCTGGATCAGATGCAGTATTTT. This sequence encodes CASSQGLDQMQYF.

The chain carries TRBV5-4 and TRBJ1-2; the D gene is possibly TRBD1 (5 bases). V was shortened by 4 bases and J by 8 bases, with 21 bases between the two germline ends. The V gene's germline CDR1 is SGHNT and CDR2 YYREEE (reference sequence). This CDR3 region has 15 residues. This chain's CDR3 is CASSQYGGVMKGYTF. The DNA for the CDR3 is TGTGCCAGCAGCCAATATGGGGGTGTGATGAAGGGCTACACCTTC.

The chain links TRBV18 to TRBJ2-2; 7 positions agree with TRBD2. Germline values: CDR1 KGHSH, CDR2 LQKENI. CDR3 length: 18 amino acids. Unmatched junction bases numbered 13, after V lost 1 base and J lost 5 bases. The CDR3 nucleotides read TGTGCCAGCTCACCACGGCGGGAGTCCAGGCGTGGAACCGGGGAGCTGTTTTTT. Translated, it gives CASSPRRESRRGTGELFF.

This chain uses TRBV3-1 (or the pseudogene TRBV3-2) with TRBJ2-3, with D maybe TRBD2 (7 bases). This CDR3 contains 14 residues. The germline CDR1 and CDR2 sequences are LGHDT and YNNKEL (reference sequence). V lost 3 bases and J 2 bases, leaving 9 bases between the germline ends. The DNA for the CDR3 is TGTGCCAGCAGCCAGGGGGGGGCCACAGATACGCAGTATTTT. Residues: CASSQGGATDTQYF.

The V and J genes are TRBV7-9 and TRBJ1-5, with D unclear. Trimming removed 1 base at V and 7 bases at J, with 8 bases between. This CDR3 comprises 13 residues. CDR1 SEHNR and CDR2 FQNEAQ come from the germline V gene (reference sequence). The CDR3 region is CASSLDWEQPQHF. CDR3 bases: TGTGCCAGCAGCTTAGATTGGGAACAGCCCCAGCATTTT.

V gene TRBV28 combines with J gene TRBJ2-3, with 11 bases lining up with TRBD1. From germline, CDR1 is MDHEN and CDR2 SYDVKM. Losses at the gene ends were 5 bases for V and 5 bases for J; bases not matched to a gene: 9. This CDR3 is 16 amino acids long. In nucleotides, the CDR3 is TGTGCCAGCAGTCCCCTTAGGACAGGGGGCGTAGATACGCAGTATTTT. Encoded protein: CASSPLRTGGVDTQYF.

The rearrangement uses TRBV6-5 and TRBJ1-3, with TRBD1 matching over 8 bases. The CDR3 extends over 15 amino acids. Per germline, CDR1 MNHEY and CDR2 SVGAGI. Trimming removed 4 bases from V and 2 bases from J; junction bases left unmatched: 4. The DNA of the CDR3 is TGTGCCAGCAGTTCGACAGGGGTCCCTGGAAACACCATATATTTT. Amino acid sequence: CASSSTGVPGNTIYF.

This rearrangement joins TRBV13 to TRBJ1-6; the D gene is possibly TRBD1 (6 bases). Trimming stripped 5 bases from V and 9 bases from J, with 17 bases between. The germline V gene encodes CDR1 PRHDT and CDR2 FYEKMQ (reference sequence). The CDR3 is 15 amino acids. In DNA form, the CDR3 reads TGTGCCAGCAGCGCCATGAGGGGGGGAGGTTCACCCCTCCACTTT. Amino acids: CASSAMRGGGSPLHF. Complete variable domain (other parts from reference TRBV13 and TRBJ1-6): AAGVIQSPRHLIKEKRETATLKCYPIPRHDTVYWYQQGPGQDPQFLISFYEKMQSDKGSIPDRFSAQQFSDYHSELNMSSLELGDSALYFCASSAMRGGGSPLHFGNGTRLTVT.

This chain links TRBV11-2 with TRBJ2-5; maybe TRBD1 (6 bases). The CDR3 is made up of 15 amino acids. Trimming left V 5 bases short and J 5 bases short, with 18 bases between. Per the germline V gene, CDR1 is SGHAT and CDR2 is FQNNGV. The CDR3: CASSPIEDSEETQYF. In nucleotides, the CDR3 is TGTGCCAGCAGCCCGATCGAGGACAGCGAGGAGACCCAGTACTTC.

The chain combines TRBV19 with TRBJ2-3, with TRBD2 identical over 8 bases. CDR1 and CDR2 from the germline V gene are LNHDA and SQIVND (reference sequence). CDR3 length equals 13 residues. V shed 5 bases, J shed 3 bases, and the junction held 1 base outside the gene matches. The CDR3 nucleotides are TGTGCCAGTAGTGCTAGCGGGACAGATACGCAGTATTTT. Its protein is CASSASGTDTQYF.

This chain joins TRBV3-1 (or the pseudogene TRBV3-2) and TRBJ2-7, with 7 bases lining up with TRBD2. This CDR3 has 15 amino acids. Germline-derived CDR1 and CDR2 are LGHDT and YNNKEL (reference sequence). The junction had 8 bases not matched to a gene; V was cut back by 4 bases and J by 2 bases. CDR3 DNA sequence: TGTGCCAGCAGCCCCGCGGGGGTCATGGCCTACGAGCAGTACTTC. Encoded protein: CASSPAGVMAYEQYF.

The CDR3 spells CASSLGDRGYSPLHF. CDR3 bases: TGTGCCAGCAGCTTGGGGGACAGGGGATATTCACCCCTCCACTTT. The chain is built from TRBV5-8 and TRBJ1-6, with 10 bases lining up with TRBD1. Germline CDR1 reads SGHTS; CDR2 reads YDEGEE. The CDR3 covers 15 residues. Trimming removed 0 bases from V and 8 bases from J; junction bases left unmatched: 2.

This clone was picked up a small number of times. The gene calls are TRBV18 and TRBJ1-1, with D unclear. The CDR3 totals 14 residues. V was pared by 4 bases and J by 2 bases, with 11 bases between. CDR1 and CDR2 (germline): KGHSH, LQKENI. The CDR3 region has the DNA TGTGCCAGCTCACTCACAGAGAGTAACACTGAAGCTTTCTTT. Protein: CASSLTESNTEAFF.

The chain carries TRBV13 and TRBJ2-3; TRBD1 matches 8 bases. CDR3 size: 14 residues. The V and J ends lost 5 bases and 11 bases, in that order; junction bases with no gene match: 12. From germline, CDR1 is PRHDT and CDR2 FYEKMQ (reference sequence). The CDR3 sequence is CASSPGQGGGEQYF. The CDR3 DNA reads as TGTGCCAGCAGCCCAGGACAGGGTGGAGGTGAGCAGTATTTT.

The chain has TRBV27 and TRBJ1-1, with TRBD1 as a possible D gene (6 bases). CDR1 and CDR2 (germline): MNHEY, SMNVEV (reference sequence). The CDR3 covers 14 residues. V was cut by 2 bases and J by 5 bases, with 12 bases left in between. CDR3 sequence (DNA): TGTGCCAGCAGTTTAGACAGGCTTTCAACTGAAGCTTTCTTT. It is translated as CASSLDRLSTEAFF.

The gene calls are TRBV27 and TRBJ2-7; 8 bases match TRBD2. The length of the CDR3 is 14 residues. In germline, CDR1 is MNHEY, CDR2 SMNVEV (reference sequence). Trimming took 8 bases from V and 0 from J; bases not matched to a gene: 6. The CDR3 sequence is CASRFAGGSYEQYF. CDR3 sequence (DNA): TGTGCCAGCCGGTTCGCGGGGGGCTCCTACGAGCAGTACTTC.

The chain couples TRBV5-1 to TRBJ1-1, with TRBD1 matching over 7 bases. Per the germline V gene, CDR1 is SGHRS and CDR2 is YFSETQ. V was clipped by 2 bases and J by 1 base; unmatched bases: 5. The CDR3 runs to 15 residues. CDR3 sequence reads: CASSFMGQQNTEAFF. The CDR3, as DNA: TGCGCCAGCAGCTTTATGGGACAGCAGAACACTGAAGCTTTCTTT.